This T cell receptor (beta chain) stems from a study of T cell repertoires in cytomegalovirus infection. Study in general: CMV infection together with matching HLA type was indicated by public TCR beta signatures. General observations from the study: Frequencies of public TCR beta families were cumulated, and this identified carriers of CMV plus the relevant HLA. CMV-specific TCR beta clonotypes restricted by HLA-C were the ones dominating the ex vivo response.

This CDR3 comprises 16 residues. Using its own MiXCR run on the reads, TCRdb lists one record per CDR3 protein. The sample includes fewer than 550,000 distinct CDR3 sequences, more than 15% seen only once; the top ten take roughly 25%. This clonotype has just one count. Its antigen is currently unknown. A much larger clone sits a single nucleotide away, making a read error possible. The sequencing sample was made of CD8+ T cells from PBMCs. The sequence derives from a human donor in good health (CMV status not recorded). Some clones in this sample may be carry-over from other donors' samples. The J gene is TRBJ2-1, the V gene TRBV12-3 or TRBV12-4; D possibly matches TRBD1 or TRBD2 (5 bases each). The CDR3 here is CASSSTGTPNYNEQVF. DNA of the CDR3: TGTGCCAGCAGTTCCACCGGGACCCCGAACTACAATGAGCAGGTCTTC.